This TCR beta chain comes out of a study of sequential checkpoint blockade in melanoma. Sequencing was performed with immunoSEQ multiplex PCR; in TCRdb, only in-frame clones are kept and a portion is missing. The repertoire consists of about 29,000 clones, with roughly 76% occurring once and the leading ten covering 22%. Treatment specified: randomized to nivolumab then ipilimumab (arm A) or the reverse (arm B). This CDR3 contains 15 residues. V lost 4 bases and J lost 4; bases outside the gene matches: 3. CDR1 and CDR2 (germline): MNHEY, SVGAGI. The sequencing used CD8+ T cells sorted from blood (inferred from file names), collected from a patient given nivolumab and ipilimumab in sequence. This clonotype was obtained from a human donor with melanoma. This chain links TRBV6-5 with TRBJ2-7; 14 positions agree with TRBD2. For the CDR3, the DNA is TGTGCCAGCAGTTGGGGACTAGCGGGAGATTACGAGCAGTACTTC. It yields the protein CASSWGLAGDYEQYF.